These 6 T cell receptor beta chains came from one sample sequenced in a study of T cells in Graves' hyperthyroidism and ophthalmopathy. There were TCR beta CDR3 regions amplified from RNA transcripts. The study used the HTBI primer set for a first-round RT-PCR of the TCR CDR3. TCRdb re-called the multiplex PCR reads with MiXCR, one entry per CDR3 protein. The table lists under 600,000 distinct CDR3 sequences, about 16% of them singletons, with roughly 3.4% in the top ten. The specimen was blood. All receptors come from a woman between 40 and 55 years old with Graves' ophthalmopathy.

Here the CDR3 reads CASSLSSGGAADTQYF. The DNA for the CDR3 is TGCGCCAGCAGCTTGTCTAGCGGGGGGGCAGCAGATACGCAGTATTTT. The gene calls are TRBV5-1 and TRBJ2-3; 12 bases line up with TRBD2. The CDR3 covers 16 residues. Germline V gene lookup returns CDR1 SGHRS and CDR2 YFSETQ. Trimming took 1 base from V and 4 from J; bases not matched to a gene: 4.

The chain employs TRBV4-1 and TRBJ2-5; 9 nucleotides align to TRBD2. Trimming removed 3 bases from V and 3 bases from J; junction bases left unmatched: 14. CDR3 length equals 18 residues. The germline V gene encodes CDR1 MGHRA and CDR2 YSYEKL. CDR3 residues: CASSQSGRTAGIKETQYF. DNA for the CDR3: TGCGCCAGCAGCCAGAGCGGGAGGACAGCGGGGATAAAAGAGACCCAGTACTTC.

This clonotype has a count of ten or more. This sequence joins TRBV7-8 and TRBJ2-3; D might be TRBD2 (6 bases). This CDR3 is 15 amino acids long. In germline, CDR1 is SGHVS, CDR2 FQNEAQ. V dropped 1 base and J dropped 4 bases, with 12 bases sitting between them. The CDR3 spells CASSLVTGSADTQYF. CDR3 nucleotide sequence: TGTGCCAGCAGCTTAGTAACCGGGAGCGCAGATACGCAGTATTTT.

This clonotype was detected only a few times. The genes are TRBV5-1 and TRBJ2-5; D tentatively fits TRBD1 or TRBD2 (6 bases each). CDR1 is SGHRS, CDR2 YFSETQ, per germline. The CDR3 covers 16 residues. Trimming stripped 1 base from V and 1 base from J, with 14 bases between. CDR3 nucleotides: TGCGCCAGCAGCTTGTATAGGGGGGAAGTCCAAGAGACCCAGTACTTC. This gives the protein CASSLYRGEVQETQYF.

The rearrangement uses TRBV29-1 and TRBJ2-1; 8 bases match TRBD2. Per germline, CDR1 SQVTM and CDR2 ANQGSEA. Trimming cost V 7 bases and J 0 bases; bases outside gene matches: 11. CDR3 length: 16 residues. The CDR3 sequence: CSATKGAGASYNEQFF. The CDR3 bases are TGCAGCGCTACCAAAGGAGCGGGAGCCTCCTACAATGAGCAGTTCTTC.

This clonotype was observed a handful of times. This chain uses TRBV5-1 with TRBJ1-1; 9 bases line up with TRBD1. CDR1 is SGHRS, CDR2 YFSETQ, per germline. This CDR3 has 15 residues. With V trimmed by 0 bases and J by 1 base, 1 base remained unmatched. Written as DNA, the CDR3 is TGCGCCAGCAGCTTGGGGGACAGGGCGAACACTGAAGCTTTCTTT. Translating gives CASSLGDRANTEAFF.